This entry describes one T cell receptor (beta chain). What it binds is not known. The sample belongs to a study of beta chain features in type 1 diabetes. General study results and limits: Diminished insertions and augmented deletions at VDJ junctions characterized type 1 diabetes patients. For Type 1 diabetes patients, all four CD4+ subsets carried TCRB CDR3s that were moderately but significantly shorter. Patients' naive, central memory and Treg TCRB repertoires seemed closer to one another than those of healthy donors.

Every bit of the isolated RNA underwent reverse transcription, so sequencing read expressed TCRB transcripts. The method was immunoSEQ multiplex PCR; TCRdb's version includes in-frame clones alone and lacks a portion of them. This table holds some 350,000 clones, about 10% found once. Researchers reported sorting CD4+ naive, central memory, regulatory and stem cell-like memory cells via CD45RO/CCR7/CD25/CD127/CD95/CD27. The sequence came from a man aged 25 to 40 with type 1 diabetes. Sequencing input: central memory CD4+ T cells from blood.

The CDR3 sequence is CAAQRESYEQYF. The CDR3 nucleotides are TGTGCGGCCCAGCGGGAGAGCTACGAGCAGTACTTC. The chain couples TRBV6-6 to TRBJ2-5, with TRBD2 matching 8 bases. The end of the DNA aligns better with TRBJ2-7, so the J call may be wrong. Germline lookup yields CDR1 MNHNY and CDR2 SVGAGI (reference sequence). The CDR3 spans 12 residues.